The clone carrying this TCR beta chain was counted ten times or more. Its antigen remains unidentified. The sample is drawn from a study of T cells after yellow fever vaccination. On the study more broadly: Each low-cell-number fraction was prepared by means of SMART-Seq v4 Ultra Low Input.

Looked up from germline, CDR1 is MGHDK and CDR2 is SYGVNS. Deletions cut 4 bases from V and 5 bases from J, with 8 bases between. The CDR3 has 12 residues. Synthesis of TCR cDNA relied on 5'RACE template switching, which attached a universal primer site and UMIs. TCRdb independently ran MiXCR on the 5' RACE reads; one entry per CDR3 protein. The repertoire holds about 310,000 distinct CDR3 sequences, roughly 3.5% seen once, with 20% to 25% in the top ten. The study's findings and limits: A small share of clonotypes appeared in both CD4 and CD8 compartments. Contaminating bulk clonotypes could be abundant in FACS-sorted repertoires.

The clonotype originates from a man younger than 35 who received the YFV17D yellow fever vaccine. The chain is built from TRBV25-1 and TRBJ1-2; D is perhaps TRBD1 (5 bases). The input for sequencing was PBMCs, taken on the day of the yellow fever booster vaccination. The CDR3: CASSATGYGYTF. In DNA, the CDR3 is TGTGCCAGCAGTGCCACAGGATATGGCTACACCTTC.